Presented here are 19 T cell receptor beta chains from one specimen sequenced in a study of T-cell memory formation after mild COVID-19. TCRdb processed the 5' RACE reads anew with MiXCR; each CDR3 protein has one entry. The sample records fewer than 600,000 distinct CDR3 sequences, roughly 20% being singletons. Source material: PBMCs or a T cell subset sorted from them (not recorded which). These receptors all come from an adult woman who had mild COVID-19 (a few samples of this study predate the infection). Cell type and time point are not known.

This chain joins TRBV18 and TRBJ1-1, with 7 bases lining up with TRBD1. Germline CDR1 KGHSH, CDR2 LQKENI. This CDR3 spans 15 amino acids. Unmatched junction bases numbered 10, after V lost 6 bases and J lost 3 bases. The CDR3 coding sequence is TGTGCCAGCTCCCGATACGACAGGGCGGACACTGAAGCTTTCTTT. As protein: CASSRYDRADTEAFF.

As concerns this clonotype: A junction boundary mismatches the germline segment, possibly from a read error. The CDR3 reads CRGGASTDTQYF. The CDR3 DNA follows: TGCCGGGGAGGGGCTAGCACAGATACGCAGTATTTT. The V gene is TRBV15, the J gene TRBJ2-3; 7 bases match TRBD2. Germline CDR1 and CDR2: LNHNV and YYDKDF (reference sequence). CDR3 length: 12 amino acids.

This clonotype appeared a few times. The V and J genes are TRBV7-2 and TRBJ2-5; no reliable D call. Trimming left V 3 bases short and J 4 bases short, with 9 bases between. CDR1 SGHTA and CDR2 FQGNSA come from the germline V gene. The CDR3 is 13 residues long. The chain's CDR3 is CASSFGRIETQYF. CDR3 nucleotide sequence: TGTGCCAGCAGCTTTGGCAGAATAGAGACCCAGTACTTC.

This chain uses TRBV15 with TRBJ1-5; D ambiguous. CDR1 and CDR2 (germline): LNHNV, YYDKDF (reference sequence). This CDR3 comprises 15 residues. Deletions cut 5 bases from V and 4 bases from J, with 15 bases between. The CDR3 bases are TGTGCCACCAGCGGCGAGGTCGCGGGGAATCAGCCCCAGCATTTT. This encodes CATSGEVAGNQPQHF.

This chain joins TRBV2 and TRBJ2-7, with a weak D call TRBD1 (5 bases). The length of the CDR3 is 16 residues. V lost 2 bases and J 3 bases, leaving 17 bases between the germline ends. CDR1 is SNHLY and CDR2 is FYNNEI in the germline V gene. This CDR3 reads CASSEPAQGASYEQYF. The CDR3 DNA is TGTGCCAGCAGTGAACCGGCTCAGGGTGCCAGCTACGAGCAGTACTTC.

This clonotype came up a few times. This sequence joins TRBV12-3 or TRBV12-4 and TRBJ2-1; 8 nucleotides line up with TRBD1. This CDR3 is 12 amino acids long. Trimming took 5 bases from V and 8 from J; bases not matched to a gene: 2. CDR3 DNA: TGTGCCAGCAGTAAGACAGGGGATGAGCAGTTCTTC. Translating it yields CASSKTGDEQFF.

The V and J genes are TRBV20-1 and TRBJ1-5, with D unresolved. Germline V gene lookup returns CDR1 DFQATT and CDR2 SNEGSKA (reference sequence). V lost 5 bases to trimming and J lost 3 bases, with 8 bases between them. The CDR3 runs 12 residues. For the CDR3, the DNA is TGCAGTGCTGGGGATCTCAATCAGCCCCAGCATTTT. Translating it yields CSAGDLNQPQHF.

The V and J genes are TRBV2 and TRBJ2-7; D perhaps matches TRBD2 (6 bases). This CDR3 spans 12 amino acids. V was shortened by 8 bases and J by 3 bases, with 11 bases between the two germline ends. Germline V gene sequence: CDR1 SNHLY, CDR2 FYNNEI. The CDR3 reads CASEPAGYEQYF. CDR3 in DNA: TGTGCCAGCGAGCCAGCGGGCTACGAGCAGTACTTC.

The chain carries TRBV6-5 and TRBJ1-1; the match to TRBD1 covers 7 bases. The V segment lost 2 bases and the J segment 6 bases; nucleotides outside the gene matches: 6. The CDR3 is made up of 14 amino acids. Per the germline V gene, CDR1 is MNHEY and CDR2 is SVGAGI. In nucleotides, the CDR3 is TGTGCCAGCAGTTACCTACAGGGGAGATCTGAAGCTTTCTTT. Translation gives CASSYLQGRSEAFF.

V usage is TRBV3-1 and J usage is TRBJ2-2; TRBD2 aligns across 8 bases. This CDR3 region has 17 residues. The germline V gene encodes CDR1 LGHDT and CDR2 YNNKEL (reference sequence). V dropped 4 bases and J dropped 2; count of bases not matched to a gene: 9. CDR3 sequence reads: CASSPRSGTSNTGELFF. The CDR3 DNA reads as TGTGCCAGCAGCCCCCGGTCGGGGACTAGTAACACCGGGGAGCTGTTTTTT.

A few counts support this clonotype. The chain is built from TRBV12-3 or TRBV12-4 and TRBJ1-1; a weak D match, TRBD1 (6 bases). Deletions cut 5 bases from V and 2 bases from J, with 12 bases between. The CDR3 is 14 residues long. The CDR3 is CASSNSGANTEAFF. The CDR3 DNA reads TGTGCCAGCAGTAACTCGGGGGCCAACACTGAAGCTTTCTTT.

This sequence joins TRBV30 and TRBJ1-1; D is unclear. The CDR3 has 13 residues. V was clipped by 0 bases and J by 4 bases, with 9 bases between them. Germline CDR1 GTSNPN, CDR2 SVGIG (reference sequence). CDR3 nucleotide sequence: TGTGCCTGGAGTGTTCTATTGGGCACTGAAGCTTTCTTT. Its protein product is CAWSVLLGTEAFF.

In its sample, this clonotype was seen a few times. The chain links TRBV2 to TRBJ1-4, with 7 bases lining up with TRBD1. CDR3 size: 15 residues. J gave up 6 bases and V 4 bases, and 8 bases lay outside the gene matches. Germline lookup yields CDR1 SNHLY and CDR2 FYNNEI. The CDR3 DNA sequence: TGTGCCAGCAGTGTGACCGGGACAGACTATGAAAAACTGTTTTTT. It codes for CASSVTGTDYEKLFF.

Comments on this clonotype: An end of the junction does not agree with germline; a read error may underlie this. The V and J genes are TRBV20-1 and TRBJ1-2; D remains unclear. The CDR3 consists of 11 residues. Germline assignment: CDR1 DFQATT and CDR2 SNEGSKA (reference sequence). CDR3 sequence (DNA): TGCAGTGCTCCAGAAATAACCAGGACCCCTTTC. It translates to CSAPEITRTPF.

This clonotype was counted once. The rearrangement uses TRBV6-2 or TRBV6-3 and TRBJ2-7; 7 bases agree with TRBD2. The CDR3 loop spans 15 amino acids. The ends lost 4 bases at V and 1 base at J; junction bases unmatched: 7. The germline CDR1 and CDR2 sequences are MNHEY and SVGEGT. CDR3 sequence reads: CASSFSGTKSYEQYF. As DNA, the CDR3 is TGTGCCAGCAGTTTCTCCGGGACTAAGTCCTACGAGCAGTACTTC.

The CDR3 DNA is TGTGCCAGCAGCTTACAGGCGGGAGGATTCACAGATACGCAGTATTTT. Amino acid sequence: CASSLQAGGFTDTQYF. The chain employs TRBV7-2 and TRBJ2-3; 8 bases are shared with TRBD2. Germline V gives CDR1 SGHTA, CDR2 FQGNSA. The J segment lost 2 bases and the V segment lost 2 bases, leaving 6 bases of the junction unmatched. CDR3 size: 16 residues.

This clonotype was seen only a few times. The chain recombines TRBV7-8 with TRBJ1-5; 7 bases are a match to TRBD1. This CDR3 contains 16 residues. V trimming: 5 bases; J trimming: 0 bases; junction bases outside the gene matches: 7. Germline V gives CDR1 SGHVS, CDR2 FQNEAQ. The CDR3 spells CASSTHRGGSNQPQHF. The CDR3 DNA reads as TGTGCCAGCAGCACCCACAGGGGAGGTAGCAATCAGCCCCAGCATTTT. Combining the CDR3 with reference TRBV7-8 and TRBJ1-5 gives the whole variable domain GAGVSQSPRYKVAKRGQDVALRCDPISGHVSLFWYQQALGQGPEFLTYFQNEAQLDKSGLPSDRFFAERPEGSVSTLKIQRTQQEDSAVYLCASSTHRGGSNQPQHFGDGTRLSIL.

This clonotype was detected many times. The chain carries TRBV20-1 and TRBJ2-7; 8 bases match TRBD2. Looked up from germline, CDR1 is DFQATT and CDR2 is SNEGSKA (reference sequence). The CDR3 spans 14 residues. J lost 5 bases, V lost 0 bases, and 6 bases had no gene match. In nucleotides, the CDR3 is TGCAGTGCTAGAGATGGTCGGGAGGGCAACGAGCAGTACTTC. It encodes CSARDGREGNEQYF.

V is TRBV7-9 and J is TRBJ2-5; TRBD2 matches at 10 bases. The CDR3 runs to 16 residues. Germline-derived CDR1 and CDR2 are SEHNR and FQNEAQ (reference sequence). V was pared by 4 bases and J by 5 bases, with 10 bases of the junction left unmatched. CDR3 sequence (DNA): TGTGCCAGCAGCTACTCAGCGGGGGGGCCCTGGGAGACCCAGTACTTC. Translated: CASSYSAGGPWETQYF.